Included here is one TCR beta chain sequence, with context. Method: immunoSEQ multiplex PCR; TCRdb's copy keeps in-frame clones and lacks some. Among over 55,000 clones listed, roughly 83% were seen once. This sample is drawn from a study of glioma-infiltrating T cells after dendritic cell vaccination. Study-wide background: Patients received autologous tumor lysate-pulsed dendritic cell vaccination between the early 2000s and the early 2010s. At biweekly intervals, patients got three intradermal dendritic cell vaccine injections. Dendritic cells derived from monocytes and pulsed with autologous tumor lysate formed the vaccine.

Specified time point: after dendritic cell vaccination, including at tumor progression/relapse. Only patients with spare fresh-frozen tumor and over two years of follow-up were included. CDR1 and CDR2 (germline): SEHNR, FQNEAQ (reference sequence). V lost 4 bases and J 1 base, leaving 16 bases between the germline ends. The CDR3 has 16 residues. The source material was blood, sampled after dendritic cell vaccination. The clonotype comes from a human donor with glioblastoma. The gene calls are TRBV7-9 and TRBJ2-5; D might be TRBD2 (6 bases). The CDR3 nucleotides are TGTGCCAGCAGCTCGGGGGTAGGAGCGGCCCAAGAGACCCAGTACTTC. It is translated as CASSSGVGAAQETQYF.